Presented here are 25 T cell receptor beta chains from one specimen sequenced in a study of identical twins. From the 5' RACE reads, TCRdb called clonotypes with MiXCR, one entry per CDR3 protein. Of approximately 300,000 distinct CDR3 sequences in the sample, roughly 8.6% are singletons; the top ten hold approximately 6.5%. These same records also appear under a second study, on yellow fever vaccine responses in identical twins.

The sequenced sample consisted of CD8+ T cells sorted from blood. All receptors come from a woman between 18 and 29 years old in good health.

This clonotype was observed a handful of times. The CDR3 is CASRRRGGPYEQYF. CDR3 sequence (DNA): TGTGCCAGCAGAAGGAGGGGGGGGCCCTACGAGCAGTACTTC. The V and J genes are TRBV27 and TRBJ2-7; possible D gene TRBD2, 7 bases. Germline CDR1 MNHEY, CDR2 SMNVEV (reference sequence). The CDR3 has 14 amino acids. V lost 6 bases, J lost 2 bases, and 14 bases lay in between.

This clonotype appeared many times. The chain uses TRBV5-1 and TRBJ2-3; unclear D gene. The V end was cut by 0 bases, the J end by 1 base, with 6 bases between. Germline V CDR1 and CDR2: SGHRS, YFSETQ. CDR3 length: 14 amino acids. The CDR3 here is CASSLDGRTDTQYF. In nucleotides, the CDR3 is TGCGCCAGCAGCTTGGATGGGCGCACAGATACGCAGTATTTT. Complete variable domain (other parts from reference TRBV5-1 and TRBJ2-3): KAGVTQTPRYLIKTRGQQVTLSCSPISGHRSVSWYQQTPGQGLQFLFEYFSETQRNKGNFPGRFSGRQFSNSRSEMNVSTLELGDSALYLCASSLDGRTDTQYFGPGTRLTVL.

This clonotype has a count of ten or more. This chain connects TRBV20-1 to TRBJ2-7, with unresolved D. This CDR3 comprises 13 residues. Trimming left V 3 bases short and J 4 bases short, with 13 bases between. Germline V gene sequence: CDR1 DFQATT, CDR2 SNEGSKA (reference sequence). CDR3 in DNA: TGCAGTGCTAGGATGTGGGCCGGGTACGAGCAGTACTTC. This codes for CSARMWAGYEQYF.

The chain has TRBV7-9 and TRBJ1-6; D unresolved. The CDR3 sequence is 17 residues long. The ends were cut back, 5 bases at V and 5 bases at J, with 19 bases in the middle. CDR1 is SEHNR and CDR2 is FQNEAQ in the germline V gene (reference sequence). The CDR3 DNA is TGTGCCAGCAGCGGTAATCCACCCAGGACCGATAATTCACCCCTCCACTTT. This encodes CASSGNPPRTDNSPLHF.

The chain couples TRBV7-2 to TRBJ2-7; possibly TRBD2 for D (6 bases). V lost 3 bases, J lost 0 bases, and 9 bases lay in between. Germline values: CDR1 SGHTA, CDR2 FQGNSA. The CDR3 extends over 14 amino acids. Here the CDR3 DNA reads TGTGCCAGCAGCTTTCGGGGGAGCTCCTACGAGCAGTACTTC. Its translation: CASSFRGSSYEQYF.

At least ten counts were recorded for this clonotype. The chain has TRBV27 and TRBJ2-1; 7 nucleotides line up with TRBD2. The J segment lost 9 bases and the V segment lost 3 bases, leaving 5 bases of the junction unmatched. The CDR3 covers 13 residues. Germline-derived CDR1 and CDR2 are MNHEY and SMNVEV (reference sequence). The CDR3 DNA follows: TGTGCCAGCAGTTTCCCTAGCGGACTTGAGCAGTTCTTC. Amino acid sequence: CASSFPSGLEQFF.

This chain's CDR3 is CASGLAGEHEQFF. For the CDR3, the DNA is TGTGCCAGCGGCCTAGCGGGAGAGCATGAGCAGTTCTTC. The V and J genes are TRBV6-2 or TRBV6-3 and TRBJ2-1; TRBD2 aligns across 10 bases. Germline V lookup: CDR1 MNHEY, CDR2 SVGEGT. The trim removed 8 bases at V and 8 bases at J, leaving 6 bases unmatched. The CDR3 runs 13 residues.

This clonotype was observed at least ten times. The chain carries TRBV12-3 or TRBV12-4 and TRBJ2-7; D is unclear. This CDR3 is built from 12 residues. V gave up 4 bases and J gave up 6 bases, with 10 bases separating them. The chain's CDR3 is CASSSFTSEQYF. The CDR3 DNA is TGTGCCAGCAGTTCCTTCACATCCGAGCAGTACTTC.

This clonotype was observed many times. This chain uses TRBV20-1 with TRBJ2-4; no firm D call. The ends were cut back, 0 bases at V and 2 bases at J, with 5 bases in the middle. The CDR3 loop spans 13 amino acids. Germline CDR1 is DFQATT and CDR2 is SNEGSKA (reference sequence). CDR3 residues: CSARDGTKNIQYF. The DNA of the CDR3 is TGCAGTGCTAGAGACGGAACCAAAAACATTCAGTACTTC.

The rearrangement uses TRBV27 and TRBJ2-5; 7 bases fit TRBD2. This CDR3 has 16 amino acids. V was clipped by 1 base and J by 3 bases; unmatched bases: 8. Germline V gives CDR1 MNHEY, CDR2 SMNVEV (reference sequence). CDR3 region: CASSLYPSGREETQYF. As DNA, the CDR3 is TGTGCCAGCAGTTTATATCCTAGCGGCCGAGAAGAGACCCAGTACTTC.

In this sample, this clonotype turned up many times. The V call is TRBV7-9, the J call TRBJ2-7, with 7 positions matching TRBD1. The CDR3 is made up of 13 amino acids. Germline trimming cut 3 bases from V and 7 bases from J; bases unmatched to any gene: 6. The germline V gene has CDR1 SEHNR and CDR2 FQNEAQ (reference sequence). CDR3 loop: CASSLVGQDEQYF. The CDR3 region has the DNA TGTGCCAGCAGCTTGGTCGGACAGGATGAGCAGTACTTC. The full variable domain, completed using reference TRBV7-9 and TRBJ2-7, is DTGVSQNPRHKITKRGQNVTFRCDPISEHNRLYWYRQTLGQGPEFLTYFQNEAQLEKSRLLSDRFSAERPKGSFSTLEIQRTEQGDSAMYLCASSLVGQDEQYFGPGTRLTVT.

This clonotype was found a few times. The chain uses TRBV6-5 and TRBJ1-5; TRBD1 might be the D (5 bases). The CDR3 runs to 14 residues. V was cut by 0 bases and J by 9 bases, with 12 bases left in between. Per germline, CDR1 MNHEY and CDR2 SVGAGI. The CDR3 region is CASSYSGGLGPQHF. The CDR3 bases are TGTGCCAGCAGTTACTCCGGGGGTCTTGGGCCCCAGCATTTT.

This clonotype occurred many times. The rearrangement joins TRBV5-6 to TRBJ2-5, with D possibly being TRBD2 (5 bases). The V gene's germline CDR1 is SGHDT and CDR2 YYEEEE. Between the trimmed V and J ends, which lost 7 bases and 4 bases, there was a span of 11 bases. The length of the CDR3 is 12 residues. DNA of the CDR3: TGTGCCAGCGCCCGCCGGGGAGAGACCCAGTACTTC. It specifies CASARRGETQYF.

This clonotype showed up many times. This rearrangement joins TRBV6-5 to TRBJ2-5, with 7 bases that match TRBD2. This CDR3 has 14 amino acids. The trim removed 3 bases at V and 1 base at J, leaving 2 bases unmatched. Germline CDR1 MNHEY, CDR2 SVGAGI. The CDR3 protein is CASSYSGGQETQYF. Here the CDR3 DNA reads TGTGCCAGCAGTTATTCGGGGGGCCAAGAGACCCAGTACTTC.

Ten or more counts support this clonotype. The rearrangement links TRBV20-1 to TRBJ2-1; 8 positions match TRBD2. The CDR3 totals 15 residues. Germline trimming cut 0 bases from V and 8 bases from J; bases unmatched to any gene: 9. The germline gives CDR1 DFQATT, CDR2 SNEGSKA (reference sequence). CDR3 bases: TGCAGTGCTAGAGATCCGAGCGGGAGTTTCGATGAGCAGTTCTTC. Protein: CSARDPSGSFDEQFF.

This clonotype has at least ten counts. The genes are TRBV27 and TRBJ2-5; 11 bases agree with TRBD1. The length of the CDR3 is 17 residues. Germline trimming cut 7 bases from V and 5 bases from J; bases unmatched to any gene: 15. Looked up from germline, CDR1 is MNHEY and CDR2 is SMNVEV (reference sequence). The CDR3 bases are TGTGCCAGCAAGGACCCCTATGGACAGGGGGCTTCGGAGACCCAGTACTTC. Its translation: CASKDPYGQGASETQYF.

This clonotype was seen only a few times. The conserved final phenylalanine or tryptophan is absent from the CDR3, which likely points to a read error. No DNA is shown, since the ends of the CDR3 on it are uncertain; the CDR3 is the one TCRdb lists. V gene TRBV2 combines with J gene TRBJ2-4; the table names TRBD2, a call not compared with the DNA. Germline-derived CDR1 and CDR2 are SNHLY and FYNNEI. Inclusive of both ends, the CDR3 amounts to 13 amino acids. CDR3 sequence reads: CASRARLAGEERV.

This clonotype was counted at least ten times. This chain connects TRBV7-6 to TRBJ1-1; no clear D gene. Germline loops: CDR1 SGHVS, CDR2 FNYEAQ. V was clipped by 5 bases and J by 8 bases, with 18 bases between them. This CDR3 contains 14 residues. CDR3 region: CASSPSLGVEEAFF. The CDR3 DNA is TGTGCCAGCAGCCCAAGCCTGGGAGTCGAAGAAGCTTTCTTT. The complete variable domain, with remaining parts taken from reference TRBV7-6 and TRBJ1-1, reads GAGVSQSPRYKVTKRGQDVALRCDPISGHVSLYWYRQALGQGPEFLTYFNYEAQQDKSGLPNDRFSAERPEGSISTLTIQRTEQRDSAMYRCASSPSLGVEEAFFGQGTRLTVV.

This clonotype has a count of ten or more. V gene TRBV7-9 combines with J gene TRBJ2-7; D perhaps matches TRBD2 (6 bases). The V gene's germline CDR1 is SEHNR and CDR2 FQNEAQ (reference sequence). V was clipped by 0 bases and J by 2 bases, with 11 bases between them. This CDR3 spans 15 amino acids. The CDR3 DNA sequence: TGTGCCAGCAGCTTAGCTGGAGGGTTAGCCTACGAGCAGTACTTC. It is translated as CASSLAGGLAYEQYF.

The chain couples TRBV14 to TRBJ2-5; TRBD1 matches at 7 bases. The CDR3 is 16 amino acids. In germline, CDR1 is SGHDN, CDR2 FVKESK. V gave up 4 bases and J gave up 2 bases; unmatched junction bases: 10. CDR3 nucleotide sequence: TGTGCCAGCAGCCCGCTGGGGACAGCGCTACAAGAGACCCAGTACTTC. Translating it yields CASSPLGTALQETQYF.

This sequence joins TRBV2 and TRBJ2-3; the D gene is possibly TRBD2 (5 bases). The CDR3 contains 14 residues. Germline-derived CDR1 and CDR2 are SNHLY and FYNNEI. V was trimmed by 7 bases and J by 0 bases, leaving 11 bases between them. CDR3 residues: CASMWLASTDTQYF. CDR3 coding DNA: TGTGCCAGCATGTGGCTAGCTAGCACAGATACGCAGTATTTT.

This chain links TRBV2 with TRBJ1-5; D is unclear. The length of the CDR3 is 14 residues. CDR1 is SNHLY and CDR2 is FYNNEI in the germline V gene. V dropped 5 bases and J dropped 0 bases, with 8 bases sitting between them. CDR3 residues: CASSLPSSNQPQHF. The DNA for the CDR3 is TGTGCCAGCAGTTTACCAAGTAGCAATCAGCCCCAGCATTTT.

The CDR3 bases are TGTGCCAGCAGTTTGGGTTTCTGGACAGAAGCTTTCTTT. The encoded protein is CASSLGFWTEAFF. This chain joins TRBV12-3 or TRBV12-4 and TRBJ1-1; D may be TRBD1 (5 bases). Trimming took 3 bases from V and 8 from J, leaving 13 bases between them. The CDR3 has 13 amino acids.

This clonotype was seen many times. This chain uses TRBV27 with TRBJ2-7, with 7 bases matching TRBD1. The J segment lost 7 bases and the V segment lost 5 bases, leaving 8 bases of the junction unmatched. CDR1 and CDR2 (germline): MNHEY, SMNVEV (reference sequence). The CDR3 is 13 amino acids. The CDR3 loop is CASSITQGWEQYF. The CDR3 coding sequence is TGTGCCAGCAGTATAACACAGGGGTGGGAGCAGTACTTC.

This clonotype was found many times. The chain employs TRBV6-2 or TRBV6-3 and TRBJ2-2; TRBD2 matches 8 bases. The V gene end was trimmed by 7 bases and the J gene end by 5 bases; junction bases not matched to a gene: 6. CDR3 length: 14 residues. Looked up from germline, CDR1 is MNHEY and CDR2 is SVGEGT. CDR3 residues: CASKEAGDTGELFF. The CDR3 DNA reads TGTGCCAGCAAAGAAGCGGGAGATACCGGGGAGCTGTTTTTT.